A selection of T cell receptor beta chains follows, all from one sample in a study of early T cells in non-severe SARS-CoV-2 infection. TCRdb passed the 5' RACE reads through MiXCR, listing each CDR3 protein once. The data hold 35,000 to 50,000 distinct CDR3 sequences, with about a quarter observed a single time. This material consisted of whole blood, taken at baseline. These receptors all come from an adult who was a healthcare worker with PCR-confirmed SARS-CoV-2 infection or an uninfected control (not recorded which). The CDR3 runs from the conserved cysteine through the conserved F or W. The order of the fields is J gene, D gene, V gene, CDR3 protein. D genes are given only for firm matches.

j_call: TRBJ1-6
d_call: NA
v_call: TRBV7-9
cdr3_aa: CASSLDSAPLHF

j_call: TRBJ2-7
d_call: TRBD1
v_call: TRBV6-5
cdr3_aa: CASSLTGTGGDEQYF

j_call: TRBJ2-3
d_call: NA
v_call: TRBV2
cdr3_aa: CASGAASTDTQYF

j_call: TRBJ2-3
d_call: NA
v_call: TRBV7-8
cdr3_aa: CASSLSTDTQYF

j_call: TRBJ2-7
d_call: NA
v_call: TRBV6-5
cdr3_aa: CASSFDPATPHYEQYF

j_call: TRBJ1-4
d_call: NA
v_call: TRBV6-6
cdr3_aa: CASSTEDTSLNEKLFF

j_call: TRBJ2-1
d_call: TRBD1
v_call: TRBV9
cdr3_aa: CASSVAGQGYNEQFF

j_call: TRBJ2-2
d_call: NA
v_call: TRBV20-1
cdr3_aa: CSALSLSTGELFF

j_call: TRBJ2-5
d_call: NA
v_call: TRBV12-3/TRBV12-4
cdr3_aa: CASSFREETQYF

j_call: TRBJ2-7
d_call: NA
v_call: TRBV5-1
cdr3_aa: CASSLEGLRVYEQYF

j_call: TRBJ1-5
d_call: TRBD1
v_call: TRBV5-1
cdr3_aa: CASSLATGVQPQHF

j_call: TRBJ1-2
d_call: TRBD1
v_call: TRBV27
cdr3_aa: CASRDRAYGYTF

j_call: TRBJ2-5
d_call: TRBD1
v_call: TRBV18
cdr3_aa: CASSTGTGGDSETQYF

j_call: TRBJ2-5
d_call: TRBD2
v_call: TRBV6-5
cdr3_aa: CASRPRGGAAETQYF

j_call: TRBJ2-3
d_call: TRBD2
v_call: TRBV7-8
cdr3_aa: CASSARGASTDTQYF

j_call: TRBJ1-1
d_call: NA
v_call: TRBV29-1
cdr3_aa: CSVEQDRWNTEAFF

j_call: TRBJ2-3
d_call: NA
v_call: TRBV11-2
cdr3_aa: CASSYTTDTQYF

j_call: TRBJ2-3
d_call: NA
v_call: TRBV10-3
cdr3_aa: CATRWEATDTQYF

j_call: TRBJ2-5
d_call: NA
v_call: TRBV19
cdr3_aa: CASSTATGDPWTQYF

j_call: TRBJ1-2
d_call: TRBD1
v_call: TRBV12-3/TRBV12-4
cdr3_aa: CASSPRTGDYGYTF

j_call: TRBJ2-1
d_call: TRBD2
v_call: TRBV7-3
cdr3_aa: CASSPRTSGLSYNEQFF

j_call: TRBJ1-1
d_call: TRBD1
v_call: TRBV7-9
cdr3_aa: CASSLGQGDTEAFF

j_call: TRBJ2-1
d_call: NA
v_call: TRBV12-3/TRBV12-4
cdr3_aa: CASSRSVPSYNEQFF

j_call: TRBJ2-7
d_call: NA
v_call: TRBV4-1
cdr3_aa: CASSQGGDLYEQYF

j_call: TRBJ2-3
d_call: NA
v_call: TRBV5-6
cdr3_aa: CASSMGGREDF

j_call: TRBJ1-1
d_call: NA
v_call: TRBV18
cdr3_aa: CASSPPPWGVNTEAFF

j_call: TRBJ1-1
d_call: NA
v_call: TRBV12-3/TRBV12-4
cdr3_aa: CASSDRFEAFF

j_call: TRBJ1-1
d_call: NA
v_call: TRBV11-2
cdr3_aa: CASSPSALNTEAFF

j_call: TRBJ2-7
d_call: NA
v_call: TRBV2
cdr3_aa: CASNSQDGGYEQYF

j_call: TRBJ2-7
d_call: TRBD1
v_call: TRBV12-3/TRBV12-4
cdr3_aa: CASSSSDRGYEQYF

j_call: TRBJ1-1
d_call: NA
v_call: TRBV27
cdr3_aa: CASSPRYTPEAFF

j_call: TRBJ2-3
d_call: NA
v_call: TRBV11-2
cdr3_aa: CASSQGIDTQYF

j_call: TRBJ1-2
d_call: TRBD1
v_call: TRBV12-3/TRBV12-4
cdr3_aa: CASRTGGHGYTF

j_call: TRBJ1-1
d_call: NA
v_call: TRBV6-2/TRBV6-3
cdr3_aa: CASSYSAGVGTEAFF

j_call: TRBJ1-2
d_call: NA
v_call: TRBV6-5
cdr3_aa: CASLKTETNGYTF

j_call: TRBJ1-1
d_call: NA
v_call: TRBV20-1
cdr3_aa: CSARDLGGRLNTEAFF

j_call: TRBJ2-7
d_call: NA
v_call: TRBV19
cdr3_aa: CASSPQGKAGYEQYF

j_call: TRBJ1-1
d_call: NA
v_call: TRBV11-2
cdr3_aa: CASSLVLNTEAFF

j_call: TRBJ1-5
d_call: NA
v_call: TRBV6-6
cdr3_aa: CTSSYSGGRVNQPQHF

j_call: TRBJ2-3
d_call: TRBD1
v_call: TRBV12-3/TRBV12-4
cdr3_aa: CASSPGTVQGTDTQYF

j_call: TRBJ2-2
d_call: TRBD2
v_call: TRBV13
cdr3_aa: CASSSSGGFDTGELFF

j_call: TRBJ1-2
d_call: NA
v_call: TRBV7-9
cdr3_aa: CASSLAGQTYGYTF

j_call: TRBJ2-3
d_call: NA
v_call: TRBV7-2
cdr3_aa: CASSLAFGASDTQYF

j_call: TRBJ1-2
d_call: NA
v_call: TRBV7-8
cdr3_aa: CASSLGDTFYGYTF

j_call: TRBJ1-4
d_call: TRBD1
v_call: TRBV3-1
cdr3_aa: CASSQLTGGLLNEKLFF

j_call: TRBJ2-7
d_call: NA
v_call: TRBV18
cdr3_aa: CASSPQGNEQYF

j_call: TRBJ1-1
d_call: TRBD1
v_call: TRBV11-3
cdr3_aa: CASSPFTGATEAFF